This entry lists 24 T cell receptor beta chains sequenced from one sample in a study of CD8 T cells in Susac syndrome. With random hexamers, reverse transcription was performed on about 0.5 to 1 ug of RNA. TCRdb re-derived calls from the immunoSEQ multiplex PCR reads in MiXCR, one entry per CDR3 protein. The table lists 85,000 to 120,000 distinct CDR3 sequences, roughly 95% of them singletons, with around 0.4% in the top ten. The sample was CD8+ T cells from PBMCs. The receptors originated from a human donor with Susac syndrome.

This clonotype has just one count. Mismatch with germline at one junction end may stem from a read error. The J gene is TRBJ1-1, the V gene TRBV29-1; D may be TRBD1 (5 bases). Germline V lookup: CDR1 SQVTM, CDR2 ANQGSEA. The CDR3 sequence is 14 residues long. The CDR3 sequence is CSVEGRGSVAEAFF. For the CDR3, the DNA is TGCAGCGTAGAAGGACGGGGGAGTGTCGCTGAAGCTTTCTTT.

This chain joins TRBV12-5 and TRBJ2-2, with D perhaps TRBD1 or TRBD2 (5 bases each). This CDR3 has 11 residues. Germline lookup yields CDR1 LGHNT and CDR2 FRNRAP. V was shortened by 7 bases and J by 8 bases, with 8 bases between the two germline ends. This CDR3 reads CASVGTGELFF. CDR3 bases: TGTGCTAGTGTCGGGACGGGGGAGCTGTTTTTT.

The chain employs TRBV9 and TRBJ2-3; D is unclear. The V end was cut by 4 bases, the J end by 3 bases, with 15 bases between. The CDR3 runs to 15 residues. Germline values: CDR1 SGDLS, CDR2 YYNGEE. As DNA, the CDR3 is TGTGCCAGCAGCCCGGGTACTCAAGAGACAGATACGCAGTATTTT. Translation gives CASSPGTQETDTQYF.

The chain links TRBV29-1 to TRBJ1-2; no clear D gene. The CDR3 extends over 11 amino acids. V was pared by 0 bases and J by 6 bases, with 5 bases between. Germline-derived CDR1 and CDR2 are SQVTM and ANQGSEA. This CDR3 reads CSVEDRNGYTF. The CDR3 DNA reads as TGCAGCGTTGAAGATCGCAATGGCTACACCTTC.

This clonotype was counted a single time. This may be a read error, as it is one base from a much larger clone. This chain joins TRBV4-3 and TRBJ2-2; D might be TRBD1 (6 bases). From germline, CDR1 is LGHNA and CDR2 YSLEER. The CDR3 has 17 amino acids. V dropped 0 bases and J dropped 3 bases, with 14 bases sitting between them. As DNA, the CDR3 is TGCGCCAGCAGCCAAGATGTTGGGGCAGGGGACACCGGGGAGCTGTTTTTT. This gives the protein CASSQDVGAGDTGELFF.

The V call is TRBV9, the J call TRBJ1-2; D is perhaps TRBD1 (5 bases). CDR3 length equals 15 residues. Germline lookup yields CDR1 SGDLS and CDR2 YYNGEE. Trimming removed 3 bases from V and 5 bases from J, with 17 bases in between. The CDR3 DNA reads TGTGCCAGCAGCGGCCAGGGCCTCTACAATTATGGCTACACCTTC. Protein product: CASSGQGLYNYGYTF.

The chain employs TRBV5-1 and TRBJ2-7; a weak D match, TRBD1 (6 bases). Between the trimmed V and J ends, which lost 4 bases and 3 bases, there was a span of 11 bases. Germline lookup yields CDR1 SGHRS and CDR2 YFSETQ. The CDR3 covers 13 residues. In DNA form, the CDR3 reads TGCGCCAGCAGCCAAACAGGGTACTACGAGCAGTACTTC. Encoded protein: CASSQTGYYEQYF.

The chain recombines TRBV7-2 with TRBJ2-3, with TRBD1 matching over 7 bases. CDR3 length equals 18 residues. J was trimmed by 0 bases and V by 2 bases; bases with no gene match: 11. CDR1 and CDR2 from the germline V gene are SGHTA and FQGNSA. CDR3 loop: CASSLNFRGQPSTDTQYF. In DNA form, the CDR3 reads TGTGCCAGCAGCTTAAATTTCAGGGGACAGCCTAGCACAGATACGCAGTATTTT. Supplemented by reference TRBV7-2 and TRBJ2-3, the full variable domain reads GAGVSQSPSNKVTEKGKDVELRCDPISGHTALYWYRQSLGQGLEFLIYFQGNSAPDKSGLPSDRFSAERTGGSVSTLTIQRTQQEDSAVYLCASSLNFRGQPSTDTQYFGPGTRLTVL.

The V and J genes are TRBV7-3 and TRBJ2-1; a possible D gene is TRBD1 (5 bases). Germline loops: CDR1 SGHTA, CDR2 FQGTGA. V was cut by 2 bases and J by 3 bases, with 8 bases left in between. The CDR3 has 14 amino acids. CDR3 nucleotides: TGTGCCAGCAGCTTATCAGACAGCTACAATGAGCAGTTCTTC. This sequence encodes CASSLSDSYNEQFF.

The J gene is TRBJ2-3, the V gene TRBV5-4; no clear D. Trimming took 5 bases from V and 1 from J, leaving 8 bases between them. The CDR3 consists of 13 residues. Germline values: CDR1 SGHNT, CDR2 YYREEE (reference sequence). For the CDR3, the DNA is TGTGCCAGCAGTTCGGTAGGCACAGATACGCAGTATTTT. Its translation: CASSSVGTDTQYF. Full variable domain (outside the CDR3, taken from reference TRBV5-4 and TRBJ2-3): ETGVTQSPTHLIKTRGQQVTLRCSSQSGHNTVSWYQQALGQGPQFIFQYYREEENGRGNFPPRFSGLQFPNYSSELNVNALELDDSALYLCASSSVGTDTQYFGPGTRLTVL.

This CDR3 is CASRGDSQETQYF. The CDR3 DNA reads TGCGCCAGCAGAGGGGACAGCCAAGAGACCCAGTACTTC. The genes are TRBV5-1 and TRBJ2-5; 7 bases align to TRBD1. J lost 1 base, V lost 5 bases, and 2 bases had no gene match. Germline V gene lookup returns CDR1 SGHRS and CDR2 YFSETQ. The CDR3 is 13 residues long. The entire variable domain, with the rest obtained from reference TRBV5-1 and TRBJ2-5, is as follows: KAGVTQTPRYLIKTRGQQVTLSCSPISGHRSVSWYQQTPGQGLQFLFEYFSETQRNKGNFPGRFSGRQFSNSRSEMNVSTLELGDSALYLCASRGDSQETQYFGPGTRLLVL.

The chain carries TRBV20-1 and TRBJ2-7; TRBD2 aligns across 11 bases. The V segment lost 5 bases and the J segment 4 bases; nucleotides outside the gene matches: 7. Germline V gene sequence: CDR1 DFQATT, CDR2 SNEGSKA (reference sequence). The CDR3 has 14 amino acids. The CDR3 sequence is CSAEDRLAGYEQYF. CDR3 coding DNA: TGCAGTGCTGAAGACCGACTAGCGGGGTACGAGCAGTACTTC.

The chain couples TRBV5-1 to TRBJ2-3; D ambiguous. The CDR3 extends over 16 amino acids. Germline V gives CDR1 SGHRS, CDR2 YFSETQ. Trimming pared 1 base from V and 1 base from J, leaving 13 bases between. The CDR3 reads CASSLFVEAGTDTQYF. CDR3 DNA sequence: TGCGCCAGCAGCTTGTTTGTAGAGGCGGGCACAGATACGCAGTATTTT.

The chain uses TRBV19 and TRBJ2-3; 7 bases match TRBD1. The CDR3 is 12 amino acids. V shed 8 bases, J shed 5 bases, and the junction held 4 bases outside the gene matches. CDR1 and CDR2 from the germline V gene are LNHDA and SQIVND (reference sequence). CDR3 nucleotides: TGTGCCAGTTCTTACAGGGGAGATACGCAGTATTTT. It specifies CASSYRGDTQYF.

This sequence joins TRBV5-1 and TRBJ1-1; perhaps TRBD1 as D (5 bases). CDR3 length: 15 amino acids. Germline CDR1 reads SGHRS; CDR2 reads YFSETQ. Trimming shortened V by 4 bases and J by 0 bases, and 13 bases separated the two germline ends. The CDR3 spells CASSAGRILNTEAFF. The CDR3, as DNA: TGCGCCAGCAGCGCGGGACGGATCCTGAACACTGAAGCTTTCTTT.

The rearrangement uses TRBV7-9 and TRBJ1-2, with 8 positions matching TRBD1. CDR3 length equals 13 residues. CDR1 and CDR2 (germline): SEHNR, FQNEAQ (reference sequence). V shed 5 bases and J 4 bases; nucleotides not matched to a gene: 3. CDR3 sequence reads: CASSTGGGYGYTF. The CDR3 DNA reads as TGTGCCAGCAGCACAGGGGGTGGCTATGGCTACACCTTC.

The V and J genes are TRBV19 and TRBJ1-1, with D perhaps matching TRBD1 (5 bases). Germline V gives CDR1 LNHDA, CDR2 SQIVND (reference sequence). This CDR3 is built from 13 residues. The germline V and J ends were trimmed by 10 bases and 4 bases, with 16 bases remaining between them. This CDR3 is CATKREGFTEAFF. The CDR3 coding sequence is TGTGCCACCAAAAGGGAGGGGTTCACTGAAGCTTTCTTT.

V usage is TRBV9 and J usage is TRBJ2-3; D gene ambiguous. The V end lost 4 bases, the J end lost 4 bases, and 16 bases lay between the germline ends. Germline CDR1 reads SGDLS; CDR2 reads YYNGEE. The CDR3 has 15 amino acids. CDR3 sequence (DNA): TGTGCCAGCAGCCCATCTGGACCGGCGGCAGATACGCAGTATTTT. Amino acid sequence: CASSPSGPAADTQYF.

The chain has TRBV7-2 and TRBJ2-7, with TRBD2 matching 9 bases. There are 17 residues in the CDR3. Trimming at V came to 4 bases and at J to 6 bases, leaving 16 bases not matched to a gene. CDR1 and CDR2 from the germline V gene are SGHTA and FQGNSA. This chain's CDR3 is CASSSTTRGGFRSEQYF. The CDR3 DNA reads as TGTGCCAGCAGCTCGACTACGCGGGGGGGCTTCAGGAGCGAGCAGTACTTC.

J is TRBJ1-2 and V is TRBV27, with 10 nucleotides matching TRBD1. The CDR3 sequence is 12 residues long. The ends lost 11 bases at V and 4 bases at J; junction bases unmatched: 4. Germline-derived CDR1 and CDR2 are MNHEY and SMNVEV (reference sequence). Here the CDR3 reads CAVRQGAYGYTF. CDR3 nucleotides: TGTGCCGTCAGACAGGGGGCCTATGGCTACACCTTC.

The gene calls are TRBV11-2 and TRBJ2-5; tentatively, D is TRBD1 (6 bases). CDR1 is SGHAT and CDR2 is FQNNGV in the germline V gene. This CDR3 spans 14 amino acids. Trimming stripped 6 bases from V and 2 bases from J, with 13 bases between. The CDR3 nucleotides are TGTGCCAGCAGACTTGGACAGAGACAAGAGACCCAGTACTTC. Its protein is CASRLGQRQETQYF.

The V call is TRBV4-1, the J call TRBJ2-5, with a tentative D call TRBD1 (5 bases). Per the germline V gene, CDR1 is MGHRA and CDR2 is YSYEKL. The CDR3 is made up of 16 amino acids. V was shortened by 0 bases and J by 2 bases, with 13 bases between the two germline ends. The CDR3 loop reads CASSQDNEDKQETQYF. The DNA for the CDR3 is TGCGCCAGCAGCCAAGATAACGAGGACAAGCAAGAGACCCAGTACTTC.

The chain uses TRBV20-1 and TRBJ2-2, with D tentatively TRBD2 (7 bases). The germline V gene has CDR1 DFQATT and CDR2 SNEGSKA (reference sequence). Between the trimmed V and J ends, which lost 6 bases and 5 bases, there was a span of 16 bases. The CDR3 spans 14 residues. CDR3 DNA: TGCAGTGCCCTGGGGGGGGGCATAACCGGGGAGCTGTTTTTT. Amino acids: CSALGGGITGELFF.

This clonotype has more than one count but fewer than ten. The CDR3 coding sequence is TGTGCCAGCAGTGACACCTACAATGAGCAGTTCTTC. It is translated as CASSDTYNEQFF. The genes are TRBV2 and TRBJ2-1; D unresolved. The CDR3 is 12 amino acids. CDR1 and CDR2 from the germline V gene are SNHLY and FYNNEI. V was shortened by 3 bases and J by 2 bases, with 2 bases between the two germline ends.